The present T cell receptor (gamma chain) was sequenced within a study of gamma-delta T cells after stem cell transplantation. The CDR3 length is 12 residues. Germline CDR1 and CDR2: VINAFY and YDVSNSKD. V dropped 0 bases and J dropped 10; count of bases not matched to a gene: 6. TCRdb used CATT to re-call clones from the RT-PCR reads. This sample yields some 1,700 gamma-chain clones, of which under 3.5% are seen a single time; about 27% belongs to the top ten. This clone is medium-sized within its sample. This TCR was sampled from a human donor. It is not recorded whose cells these are; they may come from a transplant donor. The source material was gamma-delta T cells. The rearrangement joins TRGV5 to TRGJ1 or TRGJ2. The CDR3 loop reads CATWDRLGKKLF. In DNA, the CDR3 is TGTGCCACCTGGGACAGGCTAGGAAAGAAACTCTTT.